These T cell receptor beta chains were read from a single sample in a study of T cells in Graves' hyperthyroidism and ophthalmopathy. TCRdb redid the calling of the multiplex PCR reads with MiXCR, one entry per CDR3 protein. This sample yields hundreds of thousands of distinct CDR3 sequences, of which around 39% are seen a single time; around 9.3% belongs to the top ten. Sequencing used blood. All receptors derive from a man aged 18 to 29 with Graves' hyperthyroidism. Both conserved end residues are part of each CDR3. D genes are given only for firm matches. A clone size is listed for some rows: how often the clone was seen (once, few, many), or a class if it is expanded.

>few|TRBV6-1|TRBJ2-7|TRBD2
CASGRSGRSEQYF
TGTGCCAGCGGACGGAGCGGGAGGTCCGAGCAGTACTTC
>many|TRBV12-3/TRBV12-4|TRBJ1-2|-
CATSKVWGGYTF
TGTGCCACCAGTAAGGTTTGGGGTGGCTACACCTTC
>-|TRBV9|TRBJ1-6|TRBD1
CASSERTGLNSPLHF
TGTGCCAGCAGCGAGAGGACAGGGCTAAATTCACCCCTCCACTTT
>-|TRBV7-9|TRBJ1-1|TRBD1
CASSWVTGASTEAFF
TGTGCCAGCAGCTGGGTGACAGGGGCGTCCACTGAAGCTTTCTTT
>many|TRBV15|TRBJ2-5|-
CATSRVLTGDQETQYF
TGTGCCACCAGCAGAGTGCTGACGGGAGACCAAGAGACCCAGTACTTC
>-|TRBV12-3/TRBV12-4|TRBJ1-4|TRBD1
CASSYRGNDEKLFF
TGTGCCAGCAGTTACAGGGGGAATGATGAAAAACTGTTTTTT
>many|TRBV10-3|TRBJ2-7|-
CAISGRATEEQYF
TGTGCCATCAGTGGTCGGGCCACAGAGGAGCAGTACTTC
>-|TRBV6-5|TRBJ2-7|TRBD1
CASARVTGGPYEQYF
TGTGCCAGCGCTCGAGTCACAGGGGGGCCCTACGAGCAGTACTTC
>-|TRBV11-2|TRBJ2-2|TRBD1
CARGTGEGHANTGELFF
TGTGCCAGAGGGACAGGCGAGGGGCACGCGAACACCGGGGAGCTGTTTTTT
>once|TRBV7-8|TRBJ1-1|-
CASSLVSIEAFF
TGTGCCAGCAGCTTAGTTTCTATTGAAGCTTTCTTT